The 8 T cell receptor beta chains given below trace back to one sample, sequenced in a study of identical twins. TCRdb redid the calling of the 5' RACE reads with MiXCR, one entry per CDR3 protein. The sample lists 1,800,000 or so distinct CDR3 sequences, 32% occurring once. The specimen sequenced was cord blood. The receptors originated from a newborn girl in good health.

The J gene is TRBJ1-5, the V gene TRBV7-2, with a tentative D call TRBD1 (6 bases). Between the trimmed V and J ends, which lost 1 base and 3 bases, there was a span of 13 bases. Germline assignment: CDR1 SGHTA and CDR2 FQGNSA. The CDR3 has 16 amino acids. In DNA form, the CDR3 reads TGTGCCAGCAGCTTAGGCAGGGGACGAAACAATCAGCCCCAGCATTTT. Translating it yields CASSLGRGRNNQPQHF.

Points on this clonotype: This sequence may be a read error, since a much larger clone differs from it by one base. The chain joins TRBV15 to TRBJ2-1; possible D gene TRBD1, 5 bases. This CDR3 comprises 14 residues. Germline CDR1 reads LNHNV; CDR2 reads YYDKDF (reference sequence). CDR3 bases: TGTGCCACCAGCAGAGATAGGGGCTACAATGAGCGGTTCTTC. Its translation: CATSRDRGYNERFF.

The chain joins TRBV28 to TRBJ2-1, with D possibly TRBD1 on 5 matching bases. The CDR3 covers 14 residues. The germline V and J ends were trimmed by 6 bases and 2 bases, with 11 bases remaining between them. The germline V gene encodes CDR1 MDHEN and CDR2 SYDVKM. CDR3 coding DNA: TGTGCCAGCAGGTCAGGGTACGCCTACAATGAGCAGTTCTTC. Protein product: CASRSGYAYNEQFF.

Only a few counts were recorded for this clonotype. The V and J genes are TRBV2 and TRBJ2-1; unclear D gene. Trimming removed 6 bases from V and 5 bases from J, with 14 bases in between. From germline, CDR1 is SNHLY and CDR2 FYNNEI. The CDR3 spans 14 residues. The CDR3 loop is CASSESRSHNEQFF. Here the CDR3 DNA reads TGTGCCAGCAGCGAAAGTAGGAGCCACAATGAGCAGTTCTTC.

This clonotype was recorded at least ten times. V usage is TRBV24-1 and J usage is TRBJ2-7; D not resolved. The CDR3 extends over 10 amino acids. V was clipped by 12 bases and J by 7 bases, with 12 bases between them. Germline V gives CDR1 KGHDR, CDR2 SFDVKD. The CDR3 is CASKVGEQYF. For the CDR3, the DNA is TGTGCCTCCAAAGTCGGGGAGCAGTACTTC.

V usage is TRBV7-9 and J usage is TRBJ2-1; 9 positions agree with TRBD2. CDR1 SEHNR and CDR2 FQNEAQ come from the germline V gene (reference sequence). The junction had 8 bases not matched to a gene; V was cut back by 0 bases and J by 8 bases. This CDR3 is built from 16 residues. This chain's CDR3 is CASSLAPLAGNDEQFF. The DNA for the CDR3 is TGTGCCAGCAGCTTAGCGCCCCTAGCGGGAAACGATGAGCAGTTCTTC. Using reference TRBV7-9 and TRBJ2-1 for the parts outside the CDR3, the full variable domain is DTGVSQNPRHKITKRGQNVTFRCDPISEHNRLYWYRQTLGQGPEFLTYFQNEAQLEKSRLLSDRFSAERPKGSFSTLEIQRTEQGDSAMYLCASSLAPLAGNDEQFFGPGTRLTVL.

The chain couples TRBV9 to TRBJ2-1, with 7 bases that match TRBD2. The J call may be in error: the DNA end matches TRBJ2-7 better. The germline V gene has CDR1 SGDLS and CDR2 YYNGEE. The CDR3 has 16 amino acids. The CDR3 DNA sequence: TGTGCCAGCAGCCCGCATCTAGCGGCCTCCTACAATGAGCAGTACTTC. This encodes CASSPHLAASYNEQYF.

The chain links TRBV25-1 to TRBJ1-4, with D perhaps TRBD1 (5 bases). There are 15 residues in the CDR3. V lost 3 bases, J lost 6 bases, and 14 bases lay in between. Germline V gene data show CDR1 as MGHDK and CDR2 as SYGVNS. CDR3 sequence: CASSDLGWGYEKLFF. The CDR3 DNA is TGTGCCAGCAGTGATCTAGGATGGGGGTATGAAAAACTGTTTTTT.